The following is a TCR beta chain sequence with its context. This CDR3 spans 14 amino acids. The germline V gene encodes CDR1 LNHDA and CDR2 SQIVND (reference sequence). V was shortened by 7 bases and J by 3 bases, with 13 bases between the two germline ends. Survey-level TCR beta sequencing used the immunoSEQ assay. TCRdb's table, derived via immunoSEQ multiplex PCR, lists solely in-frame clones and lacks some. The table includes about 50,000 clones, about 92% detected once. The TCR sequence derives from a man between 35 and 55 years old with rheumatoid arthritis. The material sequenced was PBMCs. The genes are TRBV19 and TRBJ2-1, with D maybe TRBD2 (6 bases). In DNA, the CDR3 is TGTGCCAGTACAGGCGGGGCCAGCTACAATGAGCAGTTCTTC. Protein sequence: CASTGGASYNEQFF.